A selection of T cell receptor beta chains follows, all from one sample in a study of cytomegalovirus exposure and HLA in healthy donors. Sequenced by immunoSEQ multiplex PCR; TCRdb stores in-frame clones only, minus some. The sample consists of around 130,000 clones, around 8.5% of them appearing once. The sequenced material came from PBMCs. The receptors shown here come from a middle-aged man in good health and CMV-seronegative. Each CDR3 is given with its conserved first and last residue. Each record gives: clone size, D gene, V gene, J gene, CDR3 DNA, CDR3 protein. The D gene is left open where the match is weak. Expanded clones are given a class, and other clones once, few, many or no size at all.

size: NA
D: TRBD1
V: TRBV2
J: TRBJ1-4
DNA: TGTGCTAGCAGTGCGACAGGGTCAGCCGGCGAAAAACTGTTTTTT
CDR3: CASSATGSAGEKLFF

size: NA
D: NA
V: TRBV6-1
J: TRBJ2-5
DNA: TGTGCCAGCGGAGTGAAAGAGACCCAGTACTTC
CDR3: CASGVKETQYF

size: few
D: NA
V: TRBV7-9
J: TRBJ2-5
DNA: TGTGCCAGCAGCTTTCCACACGAAAAGACCCAGTACTTC
CDR3: CASSFPHEKTQYF

size: NA
D: TRBD2
V: TRBV4-1
J: TRBJ2-5
DNA: TGCGCCAGCAGCCAAGGGCTGCTAGCGGCTCAAGAGACCCAGTACTTC
CDR3: CASSQGLLAAQETQYF

size: few
D: NA
V: TRBV21-1
J: TRBJ1-5
DNA: TGTGCCAGCAGCTTCAACCCCGATGGTCCCACTAGGCAGCCCCAGCATTTT
CDR3: CASSFNPDGPTRQPQHF

size: few
D: TRBD2
V: TRBV9
J: TRBJ2-1
DNA: TGTGCCAGCAGCGTATTCGGGGGGGAGACCTACAATGAGCAGTTCTTC
CDR3: CASSVFGGETYNEQFF

size: few
D: NA
V: TRBV4-2
J: TRBJ1-1
DNA: TGTGCCAGCAGCCAAGTCTCGGGAAAGCGGAACCCTGAAGCTTTCTTT
CDR3: CASSQVSGKRNPEAFF

size: NA
D: NA
V: TRBV5-1
J: TRBJ2-7
DNA: TGCGCCAGCAGCTCGCGGGACGGAGCAGATTACGAGCAGTACTTC
CDR3: CASSSRDGADYEQYF

size: few
D: NA
V: TRBV11-2
J: TRBJ1-3
DNA: TGTGCCAGCAGGCGGGGAAACACCATATATTTT
CDR3: CASRRGNTIYF

size: NA
D: TRBD1
V: TRBV7-2
J: TRBJ1-2
DNA: TGTGCCAGCAGCTTAAAGGGACAGACTTTCTTTGGCTACACCTTC
CDR3: CASSLKGQTFFGYTF

size: NA
D: NA
V: TRBV21-1
J: TRBJ2-1
DNA: TGTGCCAGCAGGCCGGGACTAGGGAAAAGCTCCTACAATGAGCAGTTCTTC
CDR3: CASRPGLGKSSYNEQFF

size: NA
D: NA
V: TRBV27
J: TRBJ2-7
DNA: TGTGCCAGCAGCCGGACTTTCAGCTACTCCTACGAGCAGTACTTC
CDR3: CASSRTFSYSYEQYF

size: NA
D: TRBD2
V: TRBV5-1
J: TRBJ2-5
DNA: TGCGCCAGCAGCTTGGGAACGACTAGCGGGGGCCGAGAGACCCAGTACTTC
CDR3: CASSLGTTSGGRETQYF

size: NA
D: TRBD1
V: TRBV5-1
J: TRBJ1-5
DNA: TGCGCCAGCAGCTTGGGGACAGGAGGTCAGCCCCAGCATTTT
CDR3: CASSLGTGGQPQHF

size: NA
D: NA
V: TRBV14
J: TRBJ2-2
DNA: TGTGCCAGCAGCCCCAGGGATCCGAGGACCGGGGAGCTGTTTTTT
CDR3: CASSPRDPRTGELFF

size: many
D: NA
V: TRBV6-4
J: TRBJ1-5
DNA: TGTGCCAGCAGTGAACGGGGGGACAATCAGCCCCAGCATTTT
CDR3: CASSERGDNQPQHF

size: few
D: TRBD1
V: TRBV9
J: TRBJ2-7
DNA: TGTGCCAGCAGCGTAGGGGACAGGGGATCCTACGAGCAGTACTTC
CDR3: CASSVGDRGSYEQYF

size: NA
D: NA
V: TRBV6-1
J: TRBJ1-2
DNA: TGTGCCAGAAGTGAATCCTGGTCCCGGGGCTACACCTTC
CDR3: CARSESWSRGYTF

size: NA
D: TRBD1
V: TRBV5-8
J: TRBJ2-5
DNA: TGTGCCAGCAGCCCCGACAGGGTTCAAGAGACCCAGTACTTC
CDR3: CASSPDRVQETQYF

size: NA
D: TRBD2
V: TRBV25-1
J: TRBJ2-7
DNA: TGTGCCAGCCGCCGGGGGGTCGAGCAGTACTTC
CDR3: CASRRGVEQYF

size: few
D: NA
V: TRBV7-9
J: TRBJ2-7
DNA: TGTGCCAGCAGCTTAGACACGCTTTTTGAACAGGATTTTTACGAGCAGTACTTC
CDR3: CASSLDTLFEQDFYEQYF

size: NA
D: NA
V: TRBV10-2
J: TRBJ2-7
DNA: TGCGCCAGCAGTGAAGGGGGCTCCTACGAGCAGTACTTC
CDR3: CASSEGGSYEQYF

size: NA
D: NA
V: TRBV6-6
J: TRBJ2-2
DNA: TGTGCCAGCAGTCCCGACACCGGGGAGCTGTTTTTT
CDR3: CASSPDTGELFF

size: few
D: NA
V: TRBV19
J: TRBJ2-7
DNA: TGTGCCAGTACCACGGACGGAAGGGACGGGGGCTACGAGCAGTACTTC
CDR3: CASTTDGRDGGYEQYF

size: few
D: NA
V: TRBV7-2
J: TRBJ2-7
DNA: TGTGCCAGCAGCCGACAGACAGCCACCTACGAGCAGTACTTC
CDR3: CASSRQTATYEQYF

size: NA
D: NA
V: TRBV30
J: TRBJ2-5
DNA: TGTGCCTGGAGTGCGGGGATTAAAGTGACCCAGTACTTC
CDR3: CAWSAGIKVTQYF

size: NA
D: NA
V: TRBV11-2
J: TRBJ2-5
DNA: TGTGCCAGCAGCCCGGTAGGGACACTGGAGACCCAGTACTTC
CDR3: CASSPVGTLETQYF

size: few
D: TRBD1
V: TRBV27
J: TRBJ2-7
DNA: TGTGCCAGCAGTTTCAGTGATCCTACCCGCACCGGGACAGCTACCTACGAGCAGTACTTC
CDR3: CASSFSDPTRTGTATYEQYF

size: NA
D: NA
V: TRBV5-1
J: TRBJ2-1
DNA: TGCGCCAGCAGCGTAGACAGTTACAATGAGCAGTTCTTC
CDR3: CASSVDSYNEQFF

size: NA
D: TRBD2
V: TRBV4-2
J: TRBJ2-1
DNA: TGTGCCAGCAGCCTATCGGGACTAGCGGGCGATGAGCAGTTCTTC
CDR3: CASSLSGLAGDEQFF

size: NA
D: NA
V: TRBV7-9
J: TRBJ2-7
DNA: TGTGCCAGCAGCTTGACAGGCCCCTGGGGGGAGCAGTACTTC
CDR3: CASSLTGPWGEQYF

size: NA
D: NA
V: TRBV6-5
J: TRBJ2-3
DNA: TGTGCCAGCCCTCGGAGAGGGGGGGCCCAAGATACGCAGTATTTT
CDR3: CASPRRGGAQDTQYF

size: NA
D: TRBD1
V: TRBV6-1
J: TRBJ1-5
DNA: TGTGCCAGCGGAAAAGGGGGCGGCAATCAGCCCCAGCATTTT
CDR3: CASGKGGGNQPQHF

size: few
D: NA
V: TRBV7-2
J: TRBJ2-7
DNA: TGTGCCAGCAGCTTAGCATCCCACTACGAGCAGTACTTC
CDR3: CASSLASHYEQYF

size: few
D: TRBD2
V: TRBV27
J: TRBJ2-1
DNA: TGTGCCAGCAGTCTGAGCGGGGGGGTGACCAATGAGCAGTTCTTC
CDR3: CASSLSGGVTNEQFF

size: NA
D: TRBD1
V: TRBV28
J: TRBJ1-3
DNA: TGTGCCAGCAGTTTAACAGGGGGTTCTGGAAACACCATATATTTT
CDR3: CASSLTGGSGNTIYF

size: NA
D: TRBD1
V: TRBV4-1
J: TRBJ1-5
DNA: TGCGCCAGCAGCCAAGGGACAGGGCTTCGCAATCAGCCCCAGCATTTT
CDR3: CASSQGTGLRNQPQHF

size: few
D: TRBD2
V: TRBV5-6
J: TRBJ2-5
DNA: TGTGCCAGCAGCGCGGGGGGCCTGGAGACCCAGTACTTC
CDR3: CASSAGGLETQYF

size: NA
D: NA
V: TRBV28
J: TRBJ1-2
DNA: TGTGCCAGCAGTTTAAGGGGTCGGGGCTACACCTTC
CDR3: CASSLRGRGYTF

size: NA
D: NA
V: TRBV6-5
J: TRBJ1-1
DNA: TGTGCCAGCAGTTATTCTGGCGGGTATGAAGCTTTCTTT
CDR3: CASSYSGGYEAFF

size: NA
D: NA
V: TRBV5-1
J: TRBJ1-1
DNA: TGCGCCAGCAGCTTGCACGGGGGCACTGAAGCTTTCTTT
CDR3: CASSLHGGTEAFF

size: NA
D: TRBD1
V: TRBV7-9
J: TRBJ2-1
DNA: TGTGCCAGCAGCATCCGGGACAGAACTTCCTACAATGAGCAGTTCTTC
CDR3: CASSIRDRTSYNEQFF

size: NA
D: NA
V: TRBV7-9
J: TRBJ2-7
DNA: TGTGCCAGCAGCTTCGGGGGAAGGAACGAGCAGTACTTC
CDR3: CASSFGGRNEQYF

size: NA
D: NA
V: TRBV10-3
J: TRBJ1-1
DNA: TGTGCCATCAGTGACCCGCCACGCAGGACAGCGAACACTGAAGCTTTCTTT
CDR3: CAISDPPRRTANTEAFF

size: once
D: NA
V: TRBV7-8
J: TRBJ1-6
DNA: TGTGCCAGCAGCGAATGGTACCCAGGTTCACCCCTCCACTTT
CDR3: CASSEWYPGSPLHF

size: NA
D: NA
V: TRBV4-2
J: TRBJ1-1
DNA: TGTGCCAGCAGCCAAGATGGAGGTTCGACCACTGAAGCTTTCTTT
CDR3: CASSQDGGSTTEAFF

size: NA
D: NA
V: TRBV19
J: TRBJ1-5
DNA: TGTGCCAGTAGTGCACAGGGTCATCAGCCCCAGCATTTT
CDR3: CASSAQGHQPQHF

size: NA
D: TRBD2
V: TRBV9
J: TRBJ2-1
DNA: TGTGCCAGCAGCGTAGTCGGGGGGGCCTACAATGAGCAGTTCTTC
CDR3: CASSVVGGAYNEQFF

size: NA
D: TRBD1
V: TRBV11-1
J: TRBJ1-4
DNA: TGTGCCAGCAGCACCGTTCTACAGGGGGCAAGCGAAAAACTGTTTTTT
CDR3: CASSTVLQGASEKLFF

size: few
D: TRBD1
V: TRBV6-5
J: TRBJ1-5
DNA: TGTGCCAGCAGACTCTCCGGGACAGGGGACCAGCCCCAGCATTTT
CDR3: CASRLSGTGDQPQHF

size: NA
D: NA
V: TRBV5-6
J: TRBJ2-3
DNA: TGTGCCAGCAGCTTGGCGAGGCTCACCCTCCGCACAGATACGCAGTATTTT
CDR3: CASSLARLTLRTDTQYF

size: NA
D: TRBD1
V: TRBV27
J: TRBJ1-1
DNA: TGTGCCAGCAGTTTCTACAGGGGCCACACTGAAGCTTTCTTT
CDR3: CASSFYRGHTEAFF